These 20 T cell receptor beta chains were sequenced from one sample in a study of shared clonotypes between healthy human individuals. Libraries were prepared by immunoSEQ multiplex PCR; TCRdb keeps only in-frame clonotypes and omits some of them. The table shows around 2,000,000 clones, with roughly 94% occurring only once. The sequencing input was naive CD4+ T cells sorted from blood. The sample's subset: CD45RA+ positively selected. All receptors come from a man between 18 and 35 years old in good health.

The chain has TRBV6-5 and TRBJ2-3; D remains unclear. The V and J ends lost 6 bases and 1 base respectively, with 8 bases between them. CDR3 length: 13 amino acids. Germline-derived CDR1 and CDR2 are MNHEY and SVGAGI. The CDR3 loop is CASRTSGTDTQYF. CDR3 bases: TGTGCCAGCAGGACCAGCGGCACAGATACGCAGTATTTT.

The rearrangement uses TRBV4-1 and TRBJ2-7; TRBD2 matches 10 bases. J gave up 3 bases and V 1 base, and 3 bases lay outside the gene matches. The CDR3 extends over 15 amino acids. Looked up from germline, CDR1 is MGHRA and CDR2 is YSYEKL. CDR3 sequence reads: CASSQVTSGNYEQYF. As DNA, the CDR3 is TGCGCCAGCAGCCAAGTTACTAGCGGGAACTACGAGCAGTACTTC.

The chain joins TRBV6-1 to TRBJ2-5; the match to TRBD2 covers 8 bases. Per germline, CDR1 MNHNS and CDR2 SASEGT. This CDR3 contains 16 residues. The V segment lost 3 bases and the J segment 4 bases; nucleotides outside the gene matches: 10. The CDR3: CASSDVGGLVRETQYF. In DNA, the CDR3 is TGTGCCAGCAGTGATGTAGGGGGACTAGTTCGAGAGACCCAGTACTTC.

This sequence joins TRBV4-1 and TRBJ2-7; 12 bases are shared with TRBD2. The CDR3 has 14 residues. Germline CDR1 and CDR2: MGHRA and YSYEKL. Trimming took 2 bases from V and 5 from J; bases not matched to a gene: 1. The CDR3 sequence is CASSQRTSGDEQYF. CDR3 in DNA: TGCGCCAGCAGCCAAAGGACTAGCGGGGACGAGCAGTACTTC.

The chain uses TRBV28 and TRBJ1-5; D is undetermined. Per the germline V gene, CDR1 is MDHEN and CDR2 is SYDVKM. V was shortened by 2 bases and J by 0 bases, with 8 bases between the two germline ends. The CDR3 spans 15 residues. The CDR3 DNA sequence: TGTGCCAGCAGTTTACCCGGGTCTAGCAATCAGCCCCAGCATTTT. Its protein product is CASSLPGSSNQPQHF.

This chain uses TRBV2 with TRBJ1-2; 7 bases are shared with TRBD1. V was clipped by 8 bases and J by 6 bases; unmatched bases: 3. Per the germline V gene, CDR1 is SNHLY and CDR2 is FYNNEI. The CDR3 is made up of 11 amino acids. CDR3 DNA sequence: TGTGCCAGCGCCCAGGGGGATGGCTACACCTTC. Its protein product is CASAQGDGYTF. Combining the CDR3 with reference TRBV2 and TRBJ1-2 gives the whole variable domain EPEVTQTPSHQVTQMGQEVILRCVPISNHLYFYWYRQILGQKVEFLVSFYNNEISEKSEIFDDQFSVERPDGSNFTLKIRSTKLEDSAMYFCASAQGDGYTFGSGTRLTVV.

The CDR3 nucleotides are TGTGCCAGCAGCTTCCAGTTGAACACTGAAGCTTTCTTT. It specifies CASSFQLNTEAFF. The rearrangement links TRBV5-8 to TRBJ1-1; D is undetermined. The length of the CDR3 is 13 residues. V gave up 2 bases and J gave up 0 bases, with 5 bases separating them. Per the germline V gene, CDR1 is SGHTS and CDR2 is YDEGEE.

The V gene is TRBV6-5, the J gene TRBJ2-7, with a weak D call TRBD1 (7 bases). The CDR3 is 15 residues long. CDR1 is MNHEY and CDR2 is SVGAGI in the germline V gene. The germline V and J ends were trimmed by 5 bases and 7 bases, with 21 bases remaining between them. The CDR3 DNA follows: TGTGCCAGCAGTCCCGGCGACAGGGACTCGGGGGAGCAGTACTTC. Amino acid sequence: CASSPGDRDSGEQYF.

The chain couples TRBV6-1 to TRBJ1-2; possible D gene TRBD1, 5 bases. The germline CDR1 and CDR2 sequences are MNHNS and SASEGT. The CDR3 is 14 amino acids. The V gene lost 5 bases and the J gene lost 4 bases, with 14 bases spanning the gap. CDR3 bases: TGTGCCAGCAGTCAAATCGGGGCCGTCTATGGCTACACCTTC. It is translated as CASSQIGAVYGYTF.

The chain couples TRBV4-3 to TRBJ2-1, with D perhaps TRBD2 (5 bases). The V gene's germline CDR1 is LGHNA and CDR2 YSLEER. The CDR3 runs to 16 residues. V lost 0 bases and J lost 4, with 13 bases in between. This CDR3 is CASSQDWRAQYNEQFF. The DNA for the CDR3 is TGCGCCAGCAGCCAAGATTGGCGGGCCCAGTACAATGAGCAGTTCTTC.

The V call is TRBV7-9, the J call TRBJ2-3, with D tentatively TRBD1 or TRBD2 (5 bases each). V was clipped by 0 bases and J by 2 bases, with 9 bases between them. Germline loops: CDR1 SEHNR, CDR2 FQNEAQ (reference sequence). This CDR3 contains 15 residues. CDR3 sequence reads: CASSLARGPTDTQYF. CDR3 bases: TGTGCCAGCAGCTTAGCGAGGGGCCCCACAGATACGCAGTATTTT. The variable domain in full, with the rest retrieved from reference TRBV7-9 and TRBJ2-3, is DTGVSQNPRHKITKRGQNVTFRCDPISEHNRLYWYRQTLGQGPEFLTYFQNEAQLEKSRLLSDRFSAERPKGSFSTLEIQRTEQGDSAMYLCASSLARGPTDTQYFGPGTRLTVL.

The chain links TRBV6-4 to TRBJ1-4; possibly TRBD1 for D (6 bases). The ends were cut back, 8 bases at V and 6 bases at J, with 19 bases in the middle. Germline V gene lookup returns CDR1 MRHNA and CDR2 SNTAGT. This CDR3 has 15 residues. The CDR3 DNA reads as TGTGCCAGCCCCAGAGGGGGGCCGCGGGATGAAAAACTGTTTTTT. Encoded protein: CASPRGGPRDEKLFF.

V and J are TRBV5-6 and TRBJ1-4; D gene ambiguous. Trimming cost V 0 bases and J 8 bases, with 11 bases left between them. Germline V CDR1 and CDR2: SGHDT, YYEEEE. This CDR3 spans 14 amino acids. The CDR3 region is CASSLGGRFEKLFF. Written as DNA, the CDR3 is TGTGCCAGCAGCTTGGGTGGGAGATTCGAAAAACTGTTTTTT.

The chain employs TRBV6-5 and TRBJ2-3; no firm D call. This CDR3 spans 14 amino acids. Trimming removed 6 bases at V and 3 bases at J, with 13 bases between. Germline values: CDR1 MNHEY, CDR2 SVGAGI. In nucleotides, the CDR3 is TGTGCCAGCAGGGACCACTCAAGGACAGATACGCAGTATTTT. Its translation: CASRDHSRTDTQYF.

Written as DNA, the CDR3 is TGTGCCAGCAGCGTAGACGGGGGAAGCAGTGAAGCTTTCTTT. Its protein is CASSVDGGSSEAFF. V gene TRBV9 combines with J gene TRBJ1-1; D may be TRBD1 (5 bases). Germline lookup yields CDR1 SGDLS and CDR2 YYNGEE. The CDR3 is made up of 14 amino acids. Trimming shortened V by 0 bases and J by 7 bases, and 13 bases separated the two germline ends.

V gene TRBV19 combines with J gene TRBJ1-1; D is uncertain. This CDR3 is built from 13 residues. Germline lookup yields CDR1 LNHDA and CDR2 SQIVND (reference sequence). The germline V and J ends were trimmed by 6 bases and 8 bases, with 16 bases remaining between them. CDR3 loop: CASSLVASGEAFF. The CDR3 DNA reads TGTGCCAGTAGCCTCGTCGCCTCCGGGGAAGCTTTCTTT.

This chain uses TRBV7-2 with TRBJ2-6; 8 bases agree with TRBD2. Germline-derived CDR1 and CDR2 are SGHTA and FQGNSA. The V gene end was trimmed by 7 bases and the J gene end by 17 bases; junction bases not matched to a gene: 10. The length of the CDR3 is 12 residues. The CDR3 DNA reads as TGTGCCAGCACCCCCCCGGGGGGGCAGTTGACTTTC. Encoded protein: CASTPPGGQLTF.

The chain is built from TRBV28 and TRBJ1-5; D gene uncertain. Trimming took 8 bases from V and 0 from J, leaving 14 bases between them. CDR3 size: 15 residues. Looked up from germline, CDR1 is MDHEN and CDR2 is SYDVKM. In DNA, the CDR3 is TGTGCCAGCCTCGTAAGTCATGGTAGCAATCAGCCCCAGCATTTT. Its translation is CASLVSHGSNQPQHF.

This clone appeared once. The rearrangement joins TRBV30 to TRBJ2-7; D not certain. The CDR3 is made up of 13 amino acids. Germline loops: CDR1 GTSNPN, CDR2 SVGIG (reference sequence). Trimming shortened V by 1 base and J by 0 bases, and 7 bases separated the two germline ends. The CDR3 DNA sequence: TGTGCCTGGAGTGCCTTTGGCTCCTACGAGCAGTACTTC. It translates to CAWSAFGSYEQYF.

The V gene is TRBV7-9, the J gene TRBJ2-4; TRBD2 might be the D (6 bases). In germline, CDR1 is SEHNR, CDR2 FQNEAQ (reference sequence). V was shortened by 5 bases and J by 4 bases, with 18 bases between the two germline ends. This CDR3 spans 16 amino acids. CDR3 nucleotide sequence: TGTGCCAGCAGCGCCCCGGCCCTGGCGGGGAAAAACATTCAGTACTTC. Translated: CASSAPALAGKNIQYF.